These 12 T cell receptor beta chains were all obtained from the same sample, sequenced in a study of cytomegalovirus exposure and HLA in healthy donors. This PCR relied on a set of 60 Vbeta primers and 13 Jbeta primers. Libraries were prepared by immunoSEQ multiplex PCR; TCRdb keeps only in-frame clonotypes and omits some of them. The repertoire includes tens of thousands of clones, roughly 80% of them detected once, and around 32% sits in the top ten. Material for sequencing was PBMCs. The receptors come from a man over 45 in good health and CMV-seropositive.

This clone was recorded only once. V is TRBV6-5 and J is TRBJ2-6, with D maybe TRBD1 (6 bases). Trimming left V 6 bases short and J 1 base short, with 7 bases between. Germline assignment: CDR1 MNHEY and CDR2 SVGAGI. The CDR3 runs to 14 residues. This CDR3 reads CASSGQSGANVLTF. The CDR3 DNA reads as TGTGCCAGCAGCGGACAGTCTGGGGCCAACGTCCTGACTTTC.

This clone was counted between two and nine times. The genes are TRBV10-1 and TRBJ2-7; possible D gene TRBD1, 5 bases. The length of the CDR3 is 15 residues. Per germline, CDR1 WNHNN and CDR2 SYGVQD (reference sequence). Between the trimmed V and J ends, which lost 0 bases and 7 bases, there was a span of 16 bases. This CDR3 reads CASSESTPGSEEQYF. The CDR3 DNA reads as TGCGCCAGCAGTGAGTCGACTCCAGGGTCGGAAGAGCAGTACTTC.

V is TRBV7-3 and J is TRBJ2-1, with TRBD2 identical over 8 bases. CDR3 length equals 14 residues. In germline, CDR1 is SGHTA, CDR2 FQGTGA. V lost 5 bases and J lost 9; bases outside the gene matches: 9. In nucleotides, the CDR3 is TGTGCCAGCAGCCCCCTTCGGACTAGCCGTGAGCAGTTCTTC. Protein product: CASSPLRTSREQFF.

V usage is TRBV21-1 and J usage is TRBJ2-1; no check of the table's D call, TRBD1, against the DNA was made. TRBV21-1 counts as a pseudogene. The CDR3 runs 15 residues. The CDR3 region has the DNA TGTGCCAGCCGACTTGGTAGGGGGCGCCTCGATGAGCAGTTCTTC. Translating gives CASRLGRGRLDEQFF.

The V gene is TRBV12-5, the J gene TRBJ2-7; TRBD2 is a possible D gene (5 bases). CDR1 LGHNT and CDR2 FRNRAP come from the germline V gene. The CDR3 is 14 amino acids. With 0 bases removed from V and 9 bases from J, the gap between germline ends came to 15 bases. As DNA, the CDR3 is TGTGCTAGTGGTTTGGTACTAGACCTCTGGGGGCAGTACTTC. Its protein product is CASGLVLDLWGQYF.

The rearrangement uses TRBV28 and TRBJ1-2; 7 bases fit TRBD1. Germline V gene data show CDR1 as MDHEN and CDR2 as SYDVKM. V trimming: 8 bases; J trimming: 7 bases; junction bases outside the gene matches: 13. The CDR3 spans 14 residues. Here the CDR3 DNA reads TGTGCCAGCCAGTCCGGAGACAGGGCCTCTGGCTACACCTTC. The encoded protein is CASQSGDRASGYTF.

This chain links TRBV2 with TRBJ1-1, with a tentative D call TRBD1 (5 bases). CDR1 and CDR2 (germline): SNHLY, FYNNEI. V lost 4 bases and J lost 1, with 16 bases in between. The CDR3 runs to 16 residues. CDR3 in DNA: TGTGCCAGCAGTGGATTCCATGGGGGGGGGAACACTGAAGCTTTCTTT. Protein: CASSGFHGGGNTEAFF.

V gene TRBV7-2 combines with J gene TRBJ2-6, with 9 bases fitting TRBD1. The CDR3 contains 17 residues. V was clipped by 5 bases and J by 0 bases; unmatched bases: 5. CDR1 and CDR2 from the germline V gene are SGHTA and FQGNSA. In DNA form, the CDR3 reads TGTGCCAGCAGCCAGGGACAGGGCCGCTCTGGGGCCAACGTCCTGACTTTC. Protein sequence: CASSQGQGRSGANVLTF. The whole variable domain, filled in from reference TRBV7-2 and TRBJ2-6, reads GAGVSQSPSNKVTEKGKDVELRCDPISGHTALYWYRQSLGQGLEFLIYFQGNSAPDKSGLPSDRFSAERTGGSVSTLTIQRTQQEDSAVYLCASSQGQGRSGANVLTFGAGSRLTVL.

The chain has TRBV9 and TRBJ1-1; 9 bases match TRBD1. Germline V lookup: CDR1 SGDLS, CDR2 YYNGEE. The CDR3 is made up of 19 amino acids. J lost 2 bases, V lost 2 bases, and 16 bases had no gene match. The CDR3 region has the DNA TGTGCCAGCAGCGTGGCAATGGGACAGGGTAGGCGGTTAAACACTGAAGCTTTCTTT. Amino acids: CASSVAMGQGRRLNTEAFF.

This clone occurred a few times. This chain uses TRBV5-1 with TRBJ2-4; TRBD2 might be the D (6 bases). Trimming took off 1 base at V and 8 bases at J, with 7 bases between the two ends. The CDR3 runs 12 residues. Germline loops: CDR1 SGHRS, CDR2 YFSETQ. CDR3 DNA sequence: TGCGCCAGCAGCTTGCCGGGAGACATTCAGTACTTC. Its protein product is CASSLPGDIQYF. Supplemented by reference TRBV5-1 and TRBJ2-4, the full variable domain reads KAGVTQTPRYLIKTRGQQVTLSCSPISGHRSVSWYQQTPGQGLQFLFEYFSETQRNKGNFPGRFSGRQFSNSRSEMNVSTLELGDSALYLCASSLPGDIQYFGAGTRLSVL.

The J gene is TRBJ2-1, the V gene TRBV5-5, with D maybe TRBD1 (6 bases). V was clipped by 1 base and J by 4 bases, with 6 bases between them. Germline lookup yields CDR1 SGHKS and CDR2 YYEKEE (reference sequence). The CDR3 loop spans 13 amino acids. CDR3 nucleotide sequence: TGTGCCAGCAGCTTGCAGGGGTACAATGAGCAGTTCTTC. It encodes CASSLQGYNEQFF.

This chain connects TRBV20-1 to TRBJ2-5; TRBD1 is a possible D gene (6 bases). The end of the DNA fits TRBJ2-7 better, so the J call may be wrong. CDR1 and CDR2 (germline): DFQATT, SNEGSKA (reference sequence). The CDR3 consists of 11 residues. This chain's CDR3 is CSVGGTYEQYF. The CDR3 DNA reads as TGCAGTGTAGGGGGTACCTACGAGCAGTACTTC.